The present TCR beta chain was sequenced within a study of blood T cell repertoires in COVID-19. In the study overall: Both acute and convalescent COVID-19 samples were obtained from the United States, Italy and Spain. The cDNA or gDNA used as material had been derived from T cells, B-cell-depleted T cells, or PBMCs.

Some clones are missing from TCRdb's copy, which holds only in-frame ones; the method was immunoSEQ multiplex PCR. Found here are roughly 52,000 clones, about 82% of them singletons; the top ten hold around 24%. Germline V CDR1 and CDR2: SGHVS, FQNEAQ. There are 13 residues in the CDR3. The V gene end was trimmed by 2 bases and the J gene end by 4 bases; junction bases not matched to a gene: 1. This TCR was recovered from a woman at least 80 years old with acute or convalescent COVID-19. Input material: peripheral blood. J is TRBJ2-5 and V is TRBV7-8; 7 positions match TRBD2. Written as DNA, the CDR3 is TGTGCCAGCAGCTTACTAGCGGTAGAGACCCAGTACTTC. It specifies CASSLLAVETQYF.